These T cell receptor beta chains were read from a single sample in a study of OX40 agonist ivuxolimab in advanced cancers. The table came from immunoSEQ multiplex PCR; TCRdb's copy has only in-frame clones and leaves some out. The repertoire holds about 64,000 clones, more than 85% seen once, with almost 0.45% in the top ten. Specimen: CD4+ or CD8+ T cells sorted from blood, collected in a trial of the OX40 agonist ivuxolimab. The receptors here all came from an adult with an advanced solid tumor such as melanoma, head and neck, liver or kidney cancer. CDR3s include the opening cysteine and the closing phenylalanine or tryptophan. D genes are given only for firm matches. Size is omitted from some rows. Given values are once, few, many or a class for expanded clones.

NA	NA	TRBV5-6	TRBJ1-1	TGTGCCAGCAGCTTCCAGGCTGCTGGGGGGTCTTTCTTT	CASSFQAAGGSFF
NA	NA	TRBV21-1	TRBJ2-1	TGTGCCAGCAGCGACCGGGACACGATGGGGCATGAGCAGTTCTTC	CASSDRDTMGHEQFF
NA	TRBD2	TRBV19	TRBJ2-1	TGTGCCAGTACCGACGCGAGCGGGAGCTCCTACAATGAGCAGTTCTTC	CASTDASGSSYNEQFF
NA	TRBD1	TRBV13	TRBJ2-7	TGTGCCAGCAGCCTCGGACAGGGGGCCTACGAGCAGTACTTC	CASSLGQGAYEQYF
NA	TRBD2	TRBV14	TRBJ2-7	TGTGCCAGCAGCCAGACTAGCGGCTACTCCTACGAGCAGTACTTC	CASSQTSGYSYEQYF
NA	NA	TRBV30	TRBJ1-4	TGTGCCTGGAGTTTGAAGATAAATGAAAAACTGTTTTTT	CAWSLKINEKLFF
NA	NA	TRBV7-8	TRBJ2-5	TGTGCCAGCAGCTTCTACGGTTCGCAGGGGACAGAGACCCAGTACTTC	CASSFYGSQGTETQYF
NA	TRBD1	TRBV6-5	TRBJ2-5	TGTGCCAGCAGTCCCGGGACAGGGAAAGAGACCCAGTACTTC	CASSPGTGKETQYF
NA	NA	TRBV2	TRBJ2-2	TGTGCCAGCACCCTTACAGGAGTCCTCACCGGGGAGCTGTTTTTT	CASTLTGVLTGELFF
NA	TRBD2	TRBV7-9	TRBJ2-1	TGTGCCAGCAGCTTAAACGGTGGTAGCGGGAAAAATGAGCAGTTCTTC	CASSLNGGSGKNEQFF
NA	TRBD1	TRBV19	TRBJ2-7	TGTGCCAGTACCTCAGGGTGGGGACAGGGTGATGGAGGTCACTACGAGCAGTACTTC	CASTSGWGQGDGGHYEQYF
few	NA	TRBV20-1	TRBJ1-1	TGCAGTGCGTTGCCGGGTCGTGAAGCTTTCTTT	CSALPGREAFF
NA	NA	TRBV11-2	TRBJ1-1	TGTGCCAGCAGCTTATCACCGATACAAAACACTGAAGCTTTCTTT	CASSLSPIQNTEAFF
NA	TRBD1	TRBV5-1	TRBJ2-7	TGCGCCAGCAGCTTGGACAGGGGCTACGAGCAGTACTTC	CASSLDRGYEQYF
few	NA	TRBV6-5	TRBJ2-1	TGTGCCAGCAGTTTCAGTGGCATTGAGCAGTTCTTC	CASSFSGIEQFF
once	TRBD2	TRBV19	TRBJ2-3	TGTGCCAGTAGCGAAACAAAATCGGGACTAGCGGGAGATACGCAGTATTTT	CASSETKSGLAGDTQYF
NA	NA	TRBV11-2	TRBJ2-5	TGTGCCAGCAGCTTAGTGGCGGAGACCCAGTACTTC	CASSLVAETQYF
NA	TRBD1	TRBV10-3	TRBJ1-2	TGTGCCGACAGGGGGCGCCCCCCAGGCGCCATCTATGGCTACACCTTC	CADRGRPPGAIYGYTF
once	TRBD2	TRBV19	TRBJ2-3	TGTGCCAGTAGTAACTTACTAGCGGGAGAAACCACAGATACGCAGTATTTT	CASSNLLAGETTDTQYF
NA	NA	TRBV10-3	TRBJ2-2	TGTGCCACCCAGGCCGGGGGTTGGTACGTGTTGACCGGGGAGCTGTTTTTT	CATQAGGWYVLTGELFF
NA	NA	TRBV6-9	TRBJ1-1	TGTGCCAGCAGATCGCGGGCAGAAGCTTTCTTT	CASRSRAEAFF
NA	TRBD2	TRBV10-3	TRBJ2-3	TGTGCCATCGGTACCGGGACTAGCGGTGAAATCACAGATACGCAGTATTTT	CAIGTGTSGEITDTQYF
NA	NA	TRBV7-2	TRBJ2-5	TGTGCCAGCAGCTTATCGTACCAAGAGACCCAGTACTTC	CASSLSYQETQYF
NA	TRBD1	TRBV27	TRBJ2-7	TGTGCCAGCAGTCCAGGGGGCTTCGGCTACGAGCAGTACTTC	CASSPGGFGYEQYF
NA	TRBD1	TRBV30	TRBJ2-7	TGTGCCTGGAGTCAGGGGACAGGGGGCTCCTACGAGCAGTACTTC	CAWSQGTGGSYEQYF
NA	TRBD1	TRBV19	TRBJ1-5	TGTGCCAGCGCCGGGGACAGGGGGCTTGGGGGTGATCAGCCCCAGCATTTT	CASAGDRGLGGDQPQHF
few	NA	TRBV30	TRBJ2-5	TGTGCCTGGAGTCGGGACTTAGCGGAAGAGACCCAGTACTTC	CAWSRDLAEETQYF
NA	NA	TRBV6-5	TRBJ1-1	TGTGCCAGCAACCTACCGGGTGTGACTGAAGCTTTCTTT	CASNLPGVTEAFF
NA	NA	TRBV5-7	TRBJ2-6	TGTGCCAGCAGATCGTTCTGCGTACAAAGTCGGGCCAACGTCCTGACTTTC	CASRSFCVQSRANVLTF
NA	TRBD2	TRBV7-7	TRBJ2-1	TGTGCCAGCAGCTCCGGGACTAGCGGGGGTGGTGAGCAGTTCTTC	CASSSGTSGGGEQFF
once	NA	TRBV4-1	TRBJ1-2	TGCGCCAGCAGCCAAGATCGCGGCAACTACTATGGCTACACCTTC	CASSQDRGNYYGYTF
NA	TRBD1	TRBV5-1	TRBJ2-7	TGCGCCAGCAGAACTGACAGGGATCGCCCGCAGTACTTC	CASRTDRDRPQYF
NA	NA	TRBV28	TRBJ2-2	TGTGCCAGCAGTAAACACCGGACTCCCACCACCGGGGAGCTGTTTTTT	CASSKHRTPTTGELFF
NA	NA	TRBV7-2	TRBJ2-3	TGTGCCAGCAGCCCCGGGACCAGCGCGGATACGCAGTATTTT	CASSPGTSADTQYF